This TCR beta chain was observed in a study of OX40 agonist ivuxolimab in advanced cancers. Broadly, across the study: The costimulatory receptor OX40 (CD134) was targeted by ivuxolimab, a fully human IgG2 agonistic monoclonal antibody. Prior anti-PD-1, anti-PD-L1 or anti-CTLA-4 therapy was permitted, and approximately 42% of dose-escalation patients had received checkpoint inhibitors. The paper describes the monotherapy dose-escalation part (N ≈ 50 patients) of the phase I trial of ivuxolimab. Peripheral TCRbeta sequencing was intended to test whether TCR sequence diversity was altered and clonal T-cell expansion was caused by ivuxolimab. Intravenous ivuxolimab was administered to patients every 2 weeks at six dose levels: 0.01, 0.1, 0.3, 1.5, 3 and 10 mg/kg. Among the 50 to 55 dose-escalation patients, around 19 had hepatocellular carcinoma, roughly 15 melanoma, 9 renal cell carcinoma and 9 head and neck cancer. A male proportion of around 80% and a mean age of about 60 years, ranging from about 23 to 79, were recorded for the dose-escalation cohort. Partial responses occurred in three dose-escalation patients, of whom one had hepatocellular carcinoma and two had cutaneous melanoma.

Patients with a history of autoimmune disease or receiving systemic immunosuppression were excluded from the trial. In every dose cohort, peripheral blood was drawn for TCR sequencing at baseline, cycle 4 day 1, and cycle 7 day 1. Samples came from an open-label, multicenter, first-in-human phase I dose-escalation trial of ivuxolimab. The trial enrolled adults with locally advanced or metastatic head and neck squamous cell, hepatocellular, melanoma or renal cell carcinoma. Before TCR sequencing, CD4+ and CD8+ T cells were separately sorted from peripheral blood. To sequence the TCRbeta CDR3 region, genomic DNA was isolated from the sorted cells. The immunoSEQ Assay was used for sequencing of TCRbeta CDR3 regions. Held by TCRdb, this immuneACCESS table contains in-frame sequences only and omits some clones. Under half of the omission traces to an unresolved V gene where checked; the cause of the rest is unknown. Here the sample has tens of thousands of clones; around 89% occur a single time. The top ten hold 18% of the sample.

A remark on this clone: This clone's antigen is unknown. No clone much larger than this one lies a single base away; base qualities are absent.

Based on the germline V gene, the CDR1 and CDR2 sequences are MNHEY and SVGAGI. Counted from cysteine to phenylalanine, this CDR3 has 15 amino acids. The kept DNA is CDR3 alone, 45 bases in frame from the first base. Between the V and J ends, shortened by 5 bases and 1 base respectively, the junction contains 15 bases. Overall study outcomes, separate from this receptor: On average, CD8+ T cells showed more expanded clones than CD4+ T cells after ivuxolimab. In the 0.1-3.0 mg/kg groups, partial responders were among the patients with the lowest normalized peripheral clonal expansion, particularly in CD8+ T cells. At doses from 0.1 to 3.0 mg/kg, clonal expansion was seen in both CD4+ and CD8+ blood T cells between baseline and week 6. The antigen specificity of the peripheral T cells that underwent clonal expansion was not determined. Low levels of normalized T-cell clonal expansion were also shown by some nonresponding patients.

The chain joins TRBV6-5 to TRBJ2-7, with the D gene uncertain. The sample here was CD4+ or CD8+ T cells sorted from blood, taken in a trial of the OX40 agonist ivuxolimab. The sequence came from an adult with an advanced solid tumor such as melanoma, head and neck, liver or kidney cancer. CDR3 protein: CASSPLRFGSYEQYF. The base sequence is TGTGCCAGCAGTCCACTAAGATTCGGGTCCTACGAGCAGTACTTC.